The source of this T cell receptor beta chain is a study of T cell responses to AZD1222 COVID-19 vaccine. General observations from the study: Clonal diversity was possibly underestimated, and white British individuals and females predominated among donors. In the spike-specific TCR repertoire, nearly half reportedly target unmutated variant regions.

This table comes from immunoSEQ multiplex PCR, and its TCRdb copy is limited to in-frame clones, with some not included. The profile shows about 270,000 clones, 85% to 95% of them singletons. Notes on this clone: Its antigen is unknown.

The CDR3 sequence is 14 residues long. Trimming removed 2 bases from V and 6 bases from J, with 11 bases in between. Germline-derived CDR1 and CDR2 are MGHRA and YSYEKL. This receptor was taken from an adult who received the AZD1222 COVID-19 vaccine. The J gene is TRBJ2-1, the V gene TRBV4-1; TRBD1 might be the D (5 bases). The material sequenced was peripheral blood, taken 28 days after the second AZD1222 dose. CDR3 DNA: TGCGCCAGCAGCCAACTGTGGGGCGGCAATGAGCAGTTCTTC. This codes for CASSQLWGGNEQFF.